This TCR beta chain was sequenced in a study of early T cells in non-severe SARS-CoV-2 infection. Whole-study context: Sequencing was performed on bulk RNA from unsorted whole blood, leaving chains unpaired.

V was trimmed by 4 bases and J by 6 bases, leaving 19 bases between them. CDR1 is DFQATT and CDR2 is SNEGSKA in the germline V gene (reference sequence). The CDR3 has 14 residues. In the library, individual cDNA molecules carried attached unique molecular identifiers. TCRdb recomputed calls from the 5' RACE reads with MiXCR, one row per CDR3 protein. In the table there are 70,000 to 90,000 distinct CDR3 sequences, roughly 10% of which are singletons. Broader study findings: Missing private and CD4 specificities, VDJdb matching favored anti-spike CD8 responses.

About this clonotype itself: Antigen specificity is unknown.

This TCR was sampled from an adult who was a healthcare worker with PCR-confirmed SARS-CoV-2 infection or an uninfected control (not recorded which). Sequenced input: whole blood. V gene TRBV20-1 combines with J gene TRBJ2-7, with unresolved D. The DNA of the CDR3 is TGCAGTGCTATATCGCTCGTGTCGAACGGCGAGCAGTACTTC. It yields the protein CSAISLVSNGEQYF.